The entry that follows covers one T cell receptor (beta chain) sequence. It lacks a known antigen. The input lacks base qualities; no much larger clone sits a single base away. This record comes from a study of shared clonotypes between healthy human individuals (dated by TCRdb to about 2020). Study-level background: Two women and a few men aged 18 to 49 years were included in the cohort. The study deeply sequenced blood TCR repertoires of several healthy adults to estimate repertoire size and the extent of clonotype sharing between individuals. To increase sequencing depth and limit assay-specific biases, TCR repertoire library preparation and sequencing were carried out by different laboratories using diverse techniques. For each donor, CD4 naive and CD4 memory were each given three plates, CD8 naive was given two plates, and CD8 memory was given one plate. Leukapheresis yielded between about 0.85 and 9.5 billion PBMCs per donor. Overall study outcomes, separate from this receptor: Pairwise subsampling indicated that sequencing depth was expected to affect the degree of clonotype sharing among donors. When a handful of donors were compared, the shared fraction of clonotypes was about 5.5% for naive CD4, around 3.5% for naive CD8, 2% to 2.5% for memory CD4, and 0.4% for memory CD8. Incomplete sequencing was indicated by rarefaction of sorted-subset datasets, despite the large sequencing depth. Larger estimated clonotype richness was generally found for naive subsets than for memory subsets. Higher generation probabilities were observed for clonotypes shared by all four sorted-subset donors than for non-shared clonotypes. Because the study included only a small number of donors, the genetic and exposure-history diversity represented was limited. Sampling was restricted to blood, and TCR repertoires in tissues likely differ from the TCR repertoires found in blood.

The donors were healthy, HIV-negative adults with no recently reported acute infections or vaccinations. Only Caucasian adults living in Nashville, Tennessee, USA were represented among the donors. CD4+ T cells were enriched by magnetic negative selection, after which naive cells were positively selected on CD45RA and the negative fraction was taken as the memory subset. Blood was collected by leukapheresis, and PBMCs were isolated by Ficoll-Histopaque density gradient centrifugation and then cryopreserved in liquid nitrogen vapor phase. Analytical flow cytometry was used to check the purity and quantity of every magnetically sorted T cell population. Genomic DNA was isolated from every sorted fraction and measured by UV absorbance on a Nanodrop 2000c. TCR CDR3 regions were amplified from genomic DNA by multiplex PCR using the deep immunoSEQ assay. For each cell subset, the extracted genomic DNA was distributed evenly across all wells of several immunoSEQ 96-well plates, and each plate served as one replicate. For sorted subsets, each replicate PCR was loaded with approximately 0.2 ug genomic DNA, equivalent to some 27,000 T cell genomes. The purified libraries were quantified using a Qubit 3.0 fluorometer, sized with a Bioanalyzer 2100, and then quantified again using the KAPA Library Quantification kit. A separate single-read 150-cycle Illumina NextSeq 550 flow cell was used to sequence each immunoSEQ 96-well plate. The authors' pipeline ran thus. Because only junctional sequences without quality scores were contained in the immunoSEQ output, filtering matching that applied to full-length reads could not be performed. To assign V/J genes and CDR3, sequences were annotated using PyIR, a Python wrapper for IgBLAST v1.9, with IMGT germline references. Reads were filtered out if the reads had weak V/J assignments (E-value above 1e-6), no CDR3, stop codons, out-of-frame junctions, or ambiguous translated residues. V3J clonotypes were defined by identical inferred V gene, J gene, and CDR3 amino acid sequence. The percentage overlap between two repertoires was calculated by dividing the number of shared unique clonotypes by the size of the smaller repertoire. Richness of each repertoire was evaluated using RTK rarefaction, the Chao1 estimator, and Recon v2.1 estimates of unobserved clonotypes. Generation probabilities were computed with OLGA for all TCRbeta clonotypes obtained by the gDNA method from four donors. TCRdb stores this immuneACCESS table with in-frame sequences only. Part of the clones is absent; in the studies checked, under half of the shortfall reflects unresolved V genes, and no reason is known for the rest. The V and J calls and the clone size are those of that table, but D and trimming were determined from the DNA. This sample holds about 1 million clones; around 76% were observed only once. The top ten constitute about 1.5% of the sample.

The TCR was taken from a man between 18 and 29 years old in good health. The sequenced material came from memory CD4+ T cells sorted from blood. Reading the label with the study, this specimen's cell subset or site is: CD45RA-negative fraction.

The CDR3 is CASSWTGAGEQYF. The DNA is as follows: TGTGCCAGCAGCTGGACAGGGGCGGGCGAGCAGTACTTC. The chain links TRBV11-2 with TRBJ2-7; 9 nucleotides in the junction match TRBD1. Trimming accounts for 4 bases at V and 6 bases at J, while the number of junction bases matched to no gene is 4. CDR1 and CDR2 (SGHAT, FQNNGV) derive from the germline V gene. The CDR3, cysteine through phenylalanine, is 13 amino acids long. Only the CDR3 DNA stays, 39 bases, in frame from base 1. Where the CDR3 stops, the reference TRBV11-2 and TRBJ2-7 genes take over; the full variable domain is EAGVAQSPRYKIIEKRQSVAFWCNPISGHATLYWYQQILGQGPKLLIQFQNNGVVDDSQLPKDRFSAERLKGVDSTLKIQPAKLEDSAVYLCASSWTGAGEQYFGPGTRLTVT.